The 19 T cell receptor beta chains below all came from one sample that was sequenced in a study of T cell changes during pregnancy in multiple sclerosis. Data came from immunoSEQ multiplex PCR; TCRdb stores just in-frame clones and leaves some out. The data show more than 80,000 clones, with roughly nine tenths seen just once and 3% to 4% held by the top ten. The sample here was PBMCs, taken in the first trimester of pregnancy. All receptors come from a female donor in good health, serving as a control in a pregnancy study. Some clones in this sample may be carry-over from other donors' samples.

V is TRBV9 and J is TRBJ1-2; a possible D gene is TRBD1 (6 bases). The CDR3 totals 14 residues. V was clipped by 0 bases and J by 3 bases, with 9 bases between them. CDR1 and CDR2 from the germline V gene are SGDLS and YYNGEE. The CDR3 here is CASSVGAGDYGYTF. In nucleotides, the CDR3 is TGTGCCAGCAGCGTAGGGGCAGGGGACTATGGCTACACCTTC.

This clone is a singleton in its sample. The chain combines TRBV21-1 with TRBJ1-1; the table's D gene call, TRBD1, was not cross checked with the DNA. TRBV21-1 is listed as a pseudogene. The CDR3 loop spans 13 amino acids. CDR3 region: CASSLRHLTEAFF. The CDR3 DNA reads TGTGCCAGCAGCTTGCGACACCTTACTGAAGCTTTCTTT.

The chain uses TRBV7-9 and TRBJ2-5, with 8 bases that match TRBD2. The trim removed 5 bases at V and 4 bases at J, leaving 6 bases unmatched. This CDR3 is 14 amino acids long. Germline assignment: CDR1 SEHNR and CDR2 FQNEAQ (reference sequence). The CDR3 bases are TGTGCCAGCAGCGTAACGGGGGGGGGAGAGACCCAGTACTTC. It translates to CASSVTGGGETQYF. Full variable domain (remainder filled in from reference TRBV7-9 and TRBJ2-5): DTGVSQNPRHKITKRGQNVTFRCDPISEHNRLYWYRQTLGQGPEFLTYFQNEAQLEKSRLLSDRFSAERPKGSFSTLEIQRTEQGDSAMYLCASSVTGGGETQYFGPGTRLLVL.

The chain combines TRBV14 with TRBJ2-7, with 7 nucleotides matching TRBD1. The V segment lost 0 bases and the J segment 3 bases; nucleotides outside the gene matches: 5. Germline lookup yields CDR1 SGHDN and CDR2 FVKESK. This CDR3 is built from 15 residues. CDR3 sequence reads: CASSQDPGTVYEQYF. The DNA for the CDR3 is TGTGCCAGCAGCCAAGACCCCGGGACAGTCTACGAGCAGTACTTC.

The J gene is TRBJ2-5, the V gene TRBV10-1; a possible D gene is TRBD2 (5 bases). V was clipped by 4 bases and J by 4 bases, with 10 bases between them. The germline gives CDR1 WNHNN, CDR2 SYGVQD (reference sequence). The CDR3 totals 13 residues. The CDR3 bases are TGCGCCAGCAGTGTAAACGCGGGAGAGACCCAGTACTTC. Protein product: CASSVNAGETQYF.

V gene TRBV10-2 combines with J gene TRBJ1-2; D may be TRBD1 (6 bases). Germline lookup yields CDR1 WSHSY and CDR2 SAAADI. The CDR3 spans 12 residues. V was clipped by 1 base and J by 9 bases, with 9 bases between them. The CDR3 bases are TGCGCCAGCAGTGAGTTGGACAGTAGCTACACCTTC. It translates to CASSELDSSYTF.

J is TRBJ1-2 and V is TRBV5-4; D is perhaps TRBD1 (5 bases). The CDR3 runs to 14 residues. Trimming shortened V by 0 bases and J by 8 bases, and 14 bases separated the two germline ends. Germline V gene lookup returns CDR1 SGHNT and CDR2 YYREEE (reference sequence). CDR3 in DNA: TGTGCCAGCAGCTTGGTTGGCGGGGGGAGAGGCTACACCTTC. It encodes CASSLVGGGRGYTF.

In this sample, this clone turned up once. The chain uses TRBV2 and TRBJ2-1; unclear D gene. Germline CDR1 SNHLY, CDR2 FYNNEI. V was pared by 11 bases and J by 2 bases, with 16 bases between. The CDR3 runs 14 residues. CDR3 loop: CASHPAVAYNEQFF. DNA for the CDR3: TGTGCCTCCCACCCCGCCGTAGCCTACAATGAGCAGTTCTTC.

This clone was found a few times. The chain uses TRBV18 and TRBJ2-7; 9 bases fit TRBD1. After removal of 2 bases from V and 7 bases from J, the junction contained 6 bases not matched to a gene. Germline CDR1 and CDR2: KGHSH and LQKENI. The CDR3 sequence is 14 residues long. The DNA of the CDR3 is TGTGCCAGCTCACCATGGGACAGGGTGGGTGAGCAGTACTTC. Its protein product is CASSPWDRVGEQYF.

V gene TRBV19 combines with J gene TRBJ2-7, with D unclear. The CDR3 length is 13 residues. The germline V and J ends were trimmed by 5 bases and 2 bases, with 10 bases remaining between them. Germline CDR1 and CDR2: LNHDA and SQIVND (reference sequence). The CDR3 spells CASSHDNPYEQYF. DNA for the CDR3: TGTGCCAGTAGTCATGACAACCCCTACGAGCAGTACTTC.

This sequence joins TRBV28 and TRBJ1-2, with D unclear. In germline, CDR1 is MDHEN, CDR2 SYDVKM. The V gene lost 7 bases and the J gene lost 5 bases, with 17 bases spanning the gap. This CDR3 is built from 14 residues. The DNA of the CDR3 is TGTGCCAGCAAGGAATTAGGAGGGATTTATGGCTACACCTTC. This encodes CASKELGGIYGYTF.

This chain joins TRBV15 and TRBJ2-5; TRBD1 agrees at 10 bases. The V gene end was trimmed by 1 base and the J gene end by 5 bases; junction bases not matched to a gene: 4. The germline CDR1 and CDR2 sequences are LNHNV and YYDKDF (reference sequence). This CDR3 is 15 amino acids long. The CDR3 DNA follows: TGTGCCACCAGCAGAGGGACAGGGGGTGATGAGACCCAGTACTTC. Translated, it gives CATSRGTGGDETQYF.

This clone was observed once. The chain joins TRBV5-1 to TRBJ2-7, with TRBD2 as a possible D gene (5 bases). V lost 4 bases, J lost 0 bases, and 11 bases lay in between. Germline lookup yields CDR1 SGHRS and CDR2 YFSETQ. This CDR3 contains 14 residues. This chain's CDR3 is CASSPQEGSYEQYF. The CDR3 nucleotides read TGCGCCAGCAGCCCCCAAGAGGGCTCCTACGAGCAGTACTTC.

The genes are TRBV18 and TRBJ1-2, with 9 bases lining up with TRBD1. There are 15 residues in the CDR3. V lost 3 bases and J lost 4; bases outside the gene matches: 6. Germline V lookup: CDR1 KGHSH, CDR2 LQKENI. CDR3 sequence: CASSPGGQGGYGYTF. CDR3 DNA: TGTGCCAGCTCACCCGGGGGACAGGGCGGCTATGGCTACACCTTC.

J is TRBJ1-5 and V is TRBV6-1; D possibly corresponds to TRBD1 (5 bases). V lost 8 bases, J lost 4 bases, and 18 bases lay in between. Germline-derived CDR1 and CDR2 are MNHNS and SASEGT. This CDR3 has 15 residues. CDR3 sequence: CASQIGAGWNQPQHF. DNA of the CDR3: TGTGCCAGCCAAATTGGGGCAGGATGGAATCAGCCCCAGCATTTT.

This clone turned up a few times. The gene calls are TRBV4-2 and TRBJ1-1; D unresolved. CDR3 size: 14 residues. The germline V and J ends were trimmed by 2 bases and 0 bases, with 7 bases remaining between them. Germline CDR1 LGHNA, CDR2 YNFKEQ. For the CDR3, the DNA is TGTGCCAGCAGCCAACTAGGATTGAACACTGAAGCTTTCTTT. Amino acids: CASSQLGLNTEAFF.

Written as DNA, the CDR3 is TGTGCCAGCAGCCTCGACGGGGTGGGGGAGACCCAGTACTTC. It yields the protein CASSLDGVGETQYF. The gene calls are TRBV7-7 and TRBJ2-5; D may be TRBD2 (5 bases). Deletions cut 5 bases from V and 5 bases from J, with 15 bases between. Germline CDR1 reads SSHAT; CDR2 reads FNYEAQ (reference sequence). There are 14 residues in the CDR3.

The chain joins TRBV2 to TRBJ2-5; D might be TRBD2 (6 bases). The CDR3 contains 13 residues. Looked up from germline, CDR1 is SNHLY and CDR2 is FYNNEI. V was pared by 3 bases and J by 5 bases, with 10 bases between. The CDR3 region is CASSEARGETQYF. As DNA, the CDR3 is TGTGCCAGCAGTGAGGCACGGGGGGAGACCCAGTACTTC.

This chain joins TRBV12-5 and TRBJ2-3; 12 nucleotides match TRBD2. J was trimmed by 1 base and V by 1 base; bases with no gene match: 0. Germline lookup yields CDR1 LGHNT and CDR2 FRNRAP. The CDR3 consists of 16 residues. CDR3 loop: CASGLGLAGGTDTQYF. CDR3 coding DNA: TGTGCTAGTGGTTTGGGACTAGCGGGAGGCACAGATACGCAGTATTTT. Filled out from reference TRBV12-5 and TRBJ2-3, the complete variable domain reads DARVTQTPRHKVTEMGQEVTMRCQPILGHNTVFWYRQTMMQGLELLAYFRNRAPLDDSGMPKDRFSAEMPDATLATLKIQPSEPRDSAVYFCASGLGLAGGTDTQYFGPGTRLTVL.